The 19 T cell receptor beta chains presented below share a single source sample, sequenced in a study of control samples from healthy donors and cancer patients. TCRdb keeps only in-frame clones here, not all; method: immunoSEQ multiplex PCR. The sample has approximately 190,000 clones. The source material was blood. All receptors derive from a woman aged 30 to 39 in good health.

This sequence joins TRBV24-1 and TRBJ2-2; no clear D gene. This CDR3 spans 14 amino acids. Germline lookup yields CDR1 KGHDR and CDR2 SFDVKD. The ends were cut back, 5 bases at V and 3 bases at J, with 9 bases in the middle. DNA for the CDR3: TGTGCCACCAGTGCCGCACGATACACCGGGGAGCTGTTTTTT. Its translation is CATSAARYTGELFF.

V is TRBV30 and J is TRBJ1-4; a possible D gene is TRBD1 (5 bases). Between the trimmed V and J ends, which lost 3 bases and 5 bases, there was a span of 13 bases. The CDR3 is 14 residues long. Germline lookup yields CDR1 GTSNPN and CDR2 SVGIG (reference sequence). The CDR3 bases are TGTGCCTGGAGGCCGGGACGGGTGAATGAAAAACTGTTTTTT. This codes for CAWRPGRVNEKLFF.

The chain recombines TRBV11-2 with TRBJ2-7, with D tentatively TRBD1 (5 bases). The CDR3 is made up of 14 amino acids. Germline CDR1 reads SGHAT; CDR2 reads FQNNGV. Trimming took off 5 bases at V and 3 bases at J, with 14 bases between the two ends. The DNA of the CDR3 is TGTGCCAGCAGCGGCCAGGGCCCTCTCTACGAGCAGTACTTC. Its protein product is CASSGQGPLYEQYF.

In the case of this clone: Sequence at one end of the junction differs from germline and may be a read error. The CDR3 here is CASSLRAGQGNQETQYF. CDR3 nucleotide sequence: TGTGCTAGCAGCTTACGAGCGGGACAGGGTAACCAAGAGACCCAGTACTTC. This chain joins TRBV7-7 and TRBJ2-5; 9 bases fit TRBD1. The CDR3 runs 17 residues. Germline V CDR1 and CDR2: SSHAT, FNYEAQ (reference sequence).

This chain links TRBV5-6 with TRBJ2-1, with D uncertain. Germline loops: CDR1 SGHDT, CDR2 YYEEEE. V lost 2 bases and J 5 bases, leaving 5 bases between the germline ends. CDR3 length equals 12 residues. CDR3 loop: CASSFVDNEQFF. The CDR3 bases are TGTGCCAGCAGCTTTGTGGACAATGAGCAGTTCTTC.

The chain combines TRBV19 with TRBJ2-7; unclear D gene. The germline V gene has CDR1 LNHDA and CDR2 SQIVND (reference sequence). The V end lost 5 bases, the J end lost 2 bases, and 10 bases lay between the germline ends. The CDR3 consists of 13 residues. The CDR3 here is CASSSQPTYEQYF. The CDR3 DNA reads as TGTGCCAGTAGTTCCCAGCCCACCTACGAGCAGTACTTC.

V is TRBV19 and J is TRBJ2-7, with a possible D match to TRBD1 (6 bases). CDR1 and CDR2 from the germline V gene are LNHDA and SQIVND (reference sequence). This CDR3 is 16 amino acids long. V was pared by 1 base and J by 1 base, with 14 bases between. As DNA, the CDR3 is TGTGCCAGTAGTATAGGGTCCAGGGGATCATCCTACGAGCAGTACTTC. As protein: CASSIGSRGSSYEQYF.

This rearrangement joins TRBV12-3 or TRBV12-4 to TRBJ2-3, with 8 bases lining up with TRBD2. The CDR3 is made up of 13 amino acids. Trimming cost V 9 bases and J 3 bases; bases outside gene matches: 5. The CDR3 DNA reads as TGTGCCAGTCGGGGGGGCGGGACAGATACGCAGTATTTT. It codes for CASRGGGTDTQYF.

The gene calls are TRBV7-2 and TRBJ2-3, with unresolved D. With 1 base removed from V and 2 bases from J, the gap between germline ends came to 4 bases. Germline-derived CDR1 and CDR2 are SGHTA and FQGNSA. This CDR3 spans 13 amino acids. The chain's CDR3 is CASSLVHTDTQYF. The CDR3 coding sequence is TGTGCCAGCAGCTTAGTCCACACAGATACGCAGTATTTT.

The chain combines TRBV6-1 with TRBJ2-3; no clear D. The V end lost 0 bases, the J end lost 6 bases, and 7 bases lay between the germline ends. There are 13 residues in the CDR3. Looked up from germline, CDR1 is MNHNS and CDR2 is SASEGT. In nucleotides, the CDR3 is TGTGCCAGCAGTGAAGCTAGCCCCGATACGCAGTATTTT. Amino acids: CASSEASPDTQYF.

This rearrangement joins TRBV10-3 to TRBJ1-2; tentative D call: TRBD1 (6 bases). Between the trimmed V and J ends, which lost 3 bases and 5 bases, there was a span of 13 bases. Per germline, CDR1 ENHRY and CDR2 SYGVKD. The length of the CDR3 is 14 residues. The CDR3 region has the DNA TGTGCCATCAGTGATCTAGGGACACTTTATGGCTACACCTTC. This translates into CAISDLGTLYGYTF.

The chain combines TRBV19 with TRBJ2-7; D perhaps matches TRBD1 (6 bases). CDR3 size: 13 residues. With 6 bases removed from V and 6 bases from J, the gap between germline ends came to 15 bases. Germline loops: CDR1 LNHDA, CDR2 SQIVND (reference sequence). CDR3 loop: CASRSTGNAEQYF. The DNA for the CDR3 is TGTGCCAGTAGGTCGACAGGAAACGCCGAGCAGTACTTC.

The genes are TRBV28 and TRBJ2-7; the D gene is possibly TRBD1 (6 bases). V lost 6 bases and J 5 bases, leaving 11 bases between the germline ends. The CDR3 has 12 residues. The germline gives CDR1 MDHEN, CDR2 SYDVKM. CDR3 sequence reads: CASRGAGDEQYF. The CDR3 bases are TGTGCCAGCAGGGGGGCCGGAGACGAGCAGTACTTC.

The chain uses TRBV7-9 and TRBJ2-3, with D maybe TRBD2 (7 bases). The germline V and J ends were trimmed by 1 base and 3 bases, with 11 bases remaining between them. Germline CDR1 SEHNR, CDR2 FQNEAQ (reference sequence). The CDR3 covers 15 residues. DNA of the CDR3: TGTGCCAGCAGCTTAGTGGGGGGGCGGACAGATACGCAGTATTTT. It codes for CASSLVGGRTDTQYF. The full variable domain, completed using reference TRBV7-9 and TRBJ2-3, is DTGVSQNPRHKITKRGQNVTFRCDPISEHNRLYWYRQTLGQGPEFLTYFQNEAQLEKSRLLSDRFSAERPKGSFSTLEIQRTEQGDSAMYLCASSLVGGRTDTQYFGPGTRLTVL.

The chain is built from TRBV6-2 or TRBV6-3 and TRBJ1-5; 9 positions match TRBD1. After removal of 2 bases from V and 1 base from J, the junction contained 3 bases not matched to a gene. Germline V lookup: CDR1 MNHEY, CDR2 SVGEGT. The CDR3 sequence is 16 residues long. CDR3 region: CASSYRQGGSNQPQHF. As DNA, the CDR3 is TGTGCCAGCAGTTACCGACAGGGGGGAAGCAATCAGCCCCAGCATTTT.

V and J are TRBV7-2 and TRBJ1-1; D remains ambiguous. The CDR3 runs 13 residues. Per the germline V gene, CDR1 is SGHTA and CDR2 is FQGNSA. The V and J ends lost 5 bases and 1 base respectively, with 8 bases between them. CDR3 amino acids: CASSPGPNTEAFF. CDR3 DNA: TGTGCCAGCAGCCCAGGCCCGAACACTGAAGCTTTCTTT.

This chain joins TRBV13 and TRBJ2-2; D is unclear. There are 11 residues in the CDR3. The ends were cut back, 8 bases at V and 1 base at J, with 2 bases in the middle. From germline, CDR1 is PRHDT and CDR2 FYEKMQ (reference sequence). The DNA for the CDR3 is TGTGCCAGCGGGAACACCGGGGAGCTGTTTTTT. It translates to CASGNTGELFF.

CDR3 in DNA: TGTGCCAGCAGCGCAGGAGGGACAGGGTTCTACGAGCAGTACTTC. Protein: CASSAGGTGFYEQYF. The V gene is TRBV7-2, the J gene TRBJ2-7, with 9 bases matching TRBD1. Germline loops: CDR1 SGHTA, CDR2 FQGNSA. J gave up 3 bases and V 5 bases, and 8 bases lay outside the gene matches. This CDR3 spans 15 amino acids. Full variable domain (remainder filled in from reference TRBV7-2 and TRBJ2-7): GAGVSQSPSNKVTEKGKDVELRCDPISGHTALYWYRQSLGQGLEFLIYFQGNSAPDKSGLPSDRFSAERTGGSVSTLTIQRTQQEDSAVYLCASSAGGTGFYEQYFGPGTRLTVT.

The rearrangement links TRBV7-8 to TRBJ1-1; D might be TRBD1 (5 bases). V lost 1 base to trimming and J lost 10 bases, with 13 bases between them. The germline V gene has CDR1 SGHVS and CDR2 FQNEAQ. CDR3 length: 13 amino acids. CDR3 nucleotide sequence: TGTGCCAGCAGCTTAGTAAGGGGCTCGGGAGCTTTCTTT. Its translation: CASSLVRGSGAFF.